This TCR beta chain was obtained from a study of tumor-infiltrating lymphocytes in glioblastoma multiforme. Germline lookup yields CDR1 SGHRS and CDR2 YFSETQ. CDR3 size: 14 residues. A remark on this clonotype: A much larger clone differs by one base, so this may be a read error.

Three nested ARM-PCR rounds with V-beta and C-beta primers built TCRB libraries. TCRdb reprocessed the multiplex PCR reads with MiXCR, giving one entry per CDR3 protein. The sample consists of about 32,000 distinct CDR3 sequences, roughly two thirds of them appearing once. This receptor was obtained from a male donor with glioblastoma. The sample consisted of brain tumor tissue. The rearrangement joins TRBV5-1 to TRBJ1-1; D remains ambiguous. CDR3 DNA sequence: TGCGCCAGCAGCTGGACTACAGTTCGCACTAAAGCTTTCTTT. It is translated as CASSWTTVRTKAFF.